Shown below are 31 T cell receptor beta chains from a single sample sequenced in a study of T cell changes during pregnancy in multiple sclerosis. Method: immunoSEQ multiplex PCR; TCRdb's copy keeps in-frame clones and lacks some. Found here are approximately 100,000 clones, more than 90% of them singletons; the top ten hold under 1.5%. The specimen comprised peripheral blood, sampled in the second trimester of pregnancy. The receptors were sampled from a female donor with multiple sclerosis, enrolled in a pregnancy study.

The sample holds a few counts of this clone. The chain links TRBV5-1 to TRBJ1-5; 8 bases align to TRBD1. Germline lookup yields CDR1 SGHRS and CDR2 YFSETQ. CDR3 length: 14 residues. After removal of 4 bases from V and 5 bases from J, the junction contained 5 bases not matched to a gene. The CDR3 nucleotides are TGCGCCAGCAGCCTGTCGACAGGGGATCAGCCCCAGCATTTT. Its translation: CASSLSTGDQPQHF.

The chain couples TRBV25-1 to TRBJ2-2, with D perhaps TRBD2 (6 bases). CDR3 size: 15 residues. V was clipped by 5 bases and J by 5 bases, with 15 bases between them. Germline V CDR1 and CDR2: MGHDK, SYGVNS. CDR3 nucleotides: TGTGCCAGCAGTAACCAGGTCGGGGGTACCGGGGAGCTGTTTTTT. The encoded protein is CASSNQVGGTGELFF.

J is TRBJ2-7 and V is TRBV27; 9 positions match TRBD1. Trimming at V came to 4 bases and at J to 6 bases, leaving 13 bases not matched to a gene. Germline loops: CDR1 MNHEY, CDR2 SMNVEV (reference sequence). CDR3 length: 16 amino acids. The CDR3 reads CASSSNSRTGVGEQYF. Written as DNA, the CDR3 is TGTGCCAGCAGTTCAAATTCCCGGACAGGGGTGGGCGAGCAGTACTTC.

In DNA, the CDR3 is TGCGCCAGCAGCTTAATGATCACAGGGGCGCAGGGAGCTTTCTTT. Residues: CASSLMITGAQGAFF. The gene calls are TRBV5-1 and TRBJ1-1; 7 bases fit TRBD1. The junction had 14 bases not matched to a gene; V was cut back by 2 bases and J by 10 bases. This CDR3 comprises 15 residues. CDR1 is SGHRS, CDR2 YFSETQ, per germline.

The chain couples TRBV18 to TRBJ2-5; 9 bases line up with TRBD2. The length of the CDR3 is 15 residues. The junction had 5 bases not matched to a gene; V was cut back by 0 bases and J by 6 bases. Germline CDR1 is KGHSH and CDR2 is LQKENI. CDR3 in amino acids: CASSPPAGGPKTQYF. The DNA for the CDR3 is TGTGCCAGCTCACCACCGGCGGGGGGGCCGAAGACCCAGTACTTC.

The V and J genes are TRBV18 and TRBJ2-7; D is possibly TRBD1 (6 bases). The CDR3 has 13 amino acids. Trimming took off 5 bases at V and 3 bases at J, with 11 bases between the two ends. Per the germline V gene, CDR1 is KGHSH and CDR2 is LQKENI. The CDR3 is CASSSRQDYEQYF. As DNA, the CDR3 is TGTGCCAGCTCATCAAGACAGGACTACGAGCAGTACTTC.

CDR3 sequence reads: CASSLALQTYGYTF. Here the CDR3 DNA reads TGTGCCAGCAGCTTGGCTCTACAGACCTATGGCTACACCTTC. V gene TRBV5-5 combines with J gene TRBJ1-2; D is unresolved. This CDR3 contains 14 residues. Germline V lookup: CDR1 SGHKS, CDR2 YYEKEE (reference sequence). Trimming pared 0 bases from V and 4 bases from J, leaving 10 bases between.

This sequence joins TRBV4-1 and TRBJ2-5; D possibly corresponds to TRBD2 (5 bases). The CDR3 has 13 residues. The V gene's germline CDR1 is MGHRA and CDR2 YSYEKL. V shed 2 bases and J shed 5 bases, with 9 bases lying between them. CDR3 protein: CASSQLSGETQYF. CDR3 nucleotides: TGCGCCAGCAGCCAACTCAGCGGCGAGACCCAGTACTTC.

Only a few counts were recorded for this clone. The genes are TRBV6-4 and TRBJ2-6; D is possibly TRBD1 (6 bases). Trimming pared 4 bases from V and 0 bases from J, leaving 10 bases between. This CDR3 has 16 amino acids. CDR1 is MRHNA and CDR2 is SNTAGT in the germline V gene. The CDR3 region is CASSGTGSSGANVLTF. The CDR3 DNA follows: TGTGCCAGCAGTGGCACAGGGAGCTCTGGGGCCAACGTCCTGACTTTC.

In the case of this clone: This same CDR3 is encoded by further DNA sequences in the sample. The chain uses TRBV30 and TRBJ1-1; the D gene is possibly TRBD1 (5 bases). V lost 4 bases, J lost 1 base, and 7 bases lay in between. This CDR3 contains 12 residues. Germline V gene sequence: CDR1 GTSNPN, CDR2 SVGIG (reference sequence). The CDR3 sequence: CAWNQGNTEAFF. CDR3 DNA sequence: TGTGCCTGGAATCAGGGGAACACTGAAGCTTTCTTT.

The chain joins TRBV6-1 to TRBJ1-2; D unclear. The V gene's germline CDR1 is MNHNS and CDR2 SASEGT. With 1 base removed from V and 0 bases from J, the gap between germline ends came to 9 bases. The CDR3 is 15 amino acids. The CDR3 region has the DNA TGTGCCAGCAGTGAAGTACACCCAGCTAACTATGGCTACACCTTC. Amino acid sequence: CASSEVHPANYGYTF.

V usage is TRBV7-9 and J usage is TRBJ2-1; 7 positions match TRBD1. The V segment lost 0 bases and the J segment 8 bases; nucleotides outside the gene matches: 7. Germline V CDR1 and CDR2: SEHNR, FQNEAQ (reference sequence). This CDR3 contains 15 residues. The CDR3 DNA is TGTGCCAGCAGCTTAGCATTGTCAGGGGGTGATGAGCAGTTCTTC. It yields the protein CASSLALSGGDEQFF. Drawing the rest from reference TRBV7-9 and TRBJ2-1, the complete variable domain is DTGVSQNPRHKITKRGQNVTFRCDPISEHNRLYWYRQTLGQGPEFLTYFQNEAQLEKSRLLSDRFSAERPKGSFSTLEIQRTEQGDSAMYLCASSLALSGGDEQFFGPGTRLTVL.

The genes are TRBV7-9 and TRBJ2-2; D is undetermined. The CDR3 runs 13 residues. The V and J ends lost 6 bases and 6 bases respectively, with 11 bases between them. The V gene's germline CDR1 is SEHNR and CDR2 FQNEAQ (reference sequence). CDR3 sequence: CASSQNSPGELFF. DNA of the CDR3: TGTGCCAGCAGTCAGAACAGCCCCGGGGAGCTGTTTTTT.

The V gene is TRBV7-2, the J gene TRBJ2-5, with 7 bases identical to TRBD1. There are 16 residues in the CDR3. V was clipped by 2 bases and J by 8 bases; unmatched bases: 14. Germline V gives CDR1 SGHTA, CDR2 FQGNSA. CDR3 nucleotide sequence: TGTGCCAGCAGCTTAATTGAGGGGGCGTACAAGAGAACCCAGTACTTC. Its translation is CASSLIEGAYKRTQYF.

The V call is TRBV5-6, the J call TRBJ1-2; D not resolved. Trimming shortened V by 0 bases and J by 4 bases, and 13 bases separated the two germline ends. Germline V gives CDR1 SGHDT, CDR2 YYEEEE. The CDR3 totals 15 residues. CDR3 region: CASSLAGTPGYGYTF. The DNA for the CDR3 is TGTGCCAGCAGCTTGGCGGGTACCCCCGGCTATGGCTACACCTTC.

The chain employs TRBV29-1 and TRBJ2-5; D ambiguous. V lost 4 bases and J 5 bases, leaving 8 bases between the germline ends. CDR1 SQVTM and CDR2 ANQGSEA come from the germline V gene. This CDR3 comprises 11 residues. CDR3 region: CSVGLSETQYF. DNA of the CDR3: TGCAGCGTTGGCTTAAGCGAGACCCAGTACTTC.

The genes are TRBV5-1 and TRBJ1-3; the match to TRBD1 covers 7 bases. Germline V gene lookup returns CDR1 SGHRS and CDR2 YFSETQ. This CDR3 comprises 16 residues. Losses at the gene ends were 0 bases for V and 3 bases for J; bases not matched to a gene: 6. CDR3 in amino acids: CASSLGIGDSGNTIYF. CDR3 bases: TGCGCCAGCAGCTTGGGAATAGGGGACAGTGGAAACACCATATATTTT. Full variable domain (missing parts from reference TRBV5-1 and TRBJ1-3): KAGVTQTPRYLIKTRGQQVTLSCSPISGHRSVSWYQQTPGQGLQFLFEYFSETQRNKGNFPGRFSGRQFSNSRSEMNVSTLELGDSALYLCASSLGIGDSGNTIYFGEGSWLTVV.

V gene TRBV27 combines with J gene TRBJ1-1; TRBD1 matches at 7 bases. This CDR3 has 14 residues. Germline CDR1 and CDR2: MNHEY and SMNVEV (reference sequence). The V segment lost 7 bases and the J segment 0 bases; nucleotides outside the gene matches: 5. The CDR3 region has the DNA TGTGCCAGCAAGGACAGGCCAATGAACACTGAAGCTTTCTTT. This encodes CASKDRPMNTEAFF.

This clone came up once. The chain recombines TRBV18 with TRBJ2-1; TRBD1 agrees at 8 bases. The trim removed 0 bases at V and 7 bases at J, leaving 8 bases unmatched. Germline-derived CDR1 and CDR2 are KGHSH and LQKENI. The CDR3 has 16 amino acids. The CDR3 nucleotides are TGTGCCAGCTCACCACCGCAGCGACAGGGGATAAATGAGCAGTTCTTC. It yields the protein CASSPPQRQGINEQFF. The full variable domain, its missing parts supplied by reference TRBV18 and TRBJ2-1, is NAGVMQNPRHLVRRRGQEARLRCSPMKGHSHVYWYRQLPEEGLKFMVYLQKENIIDESGMPKERFSAEFPKEGPSILRIQQVVRGDSAAYFCASSPPQRQGINEQFFGPGTRLTVL.

V gene TRBV5-1 combines with J gene TRBJ2-2, with 8 bases lining up with TRBD1. Germline-derived CDR1 and CDR2 are SGHRS and YFSETQ. V lost 3 bases and J lost 6; bases outside the gene matches: 7. The CDR3 is 15 residues long. The CDR3 DNA is TGCGCCAGCAGCTACGATGGACAGGGCCCCGGGGAGCTGTTTTTT. This translates into CASSYDGQGPGELFF.

The chain carries TRBV5-1 and TRBJ1-1; 8 positions agree with TRBD1. The ends lost 3 bases at V and 4 bases at J; junction bases unmatched: 2. The germline gives CDR1 SGHRS, CDR2 YFSETQ. This CDR3 contains 13 residues. The CDR3 DNA reads as TGCGCCAGCAGCTCCGGACAGGGCACTGAAGCTTTCTTT. Translating it yields CASSSGQGTEAFF.

The chain links TRBV28 to TRBJ2-1, with 11 bases fitting TRBD2. The CDR3 is 15 residues long. CDR1 and CDR2 from the germline V gene are MDHEN and SYDVKM. V gave up 5 bases and J gave up 2 bases; unmatched junction bases: 2. The CDR3, as DNA: TGTGCCAGCAGTAGACTAGCGGGGACCTACAATGAGCAGTTCTTC. Its protein is CASSRLAGTYNEQFF.

This sequence joins TRBV10-3 and TRBJ2-2; D is unresolved. The ends were cut back, 3 bases at V and 1 base at J, with 12 bases in the middle. Per germline, CDR1 ENHRY and CDR2 SYGVKD. The CDR3 totals 16 residues. The CDR3 DNA is TGTGCCATCAGTGATGGTTGGGCAAAGAACACCGGGGAGCTGTTTTTT. Translated, it gives CAISDGWAKNTGELFF.

This chain joins TRBV9 and TRBJ1-5; TRBD1 matches at 8 bases. The germline gives CDR1 SGDLS, CDR2 YYNGEE. V shed 3 bases and J 5 bases; nucleotides not matched to a gene: 7. CDR3 length: 15 residues. CDR3 protein: CASSASGQGDQPQHF. The CDR3 coding sequence is TGTGCCAGCAGCGCGTCCGGACAGGGAGATCAGCCCCAGCATTTT.

This chain joins TRBV9 and TRBJ2-3, with 10 bases that match TRBD2. The CDR3 contains 15 residues. The V gene end was trimmed by 5 bases and the J gene end by 4 bases; junction bases not matched to a gene: 7. Germline V lookup: CDR1 SGDLS, CDR2 YYNGEE. The CDR3 spells CASSSGLAVPDTQYF. The CDR3 bases are TGTGCCAGCAGTTCCGGACTAGCGGTCCCAGATACGCAGTATTTT.

As regards this clone: Other DNA sequences of this sample code for an identical CDR3. The chain employs TRBV7-3 and TRBJ2-1, with TRBD2 identical over 11 bases. CDR3 length: 15 amino acids. Germline CDR1 reads SGHTA; CDR2 reads FQGTGA. V was clipped by 5 bases and J by 2 bases; unmatched bases: 2. The CDR3, as DNA: TGTGCCAGCAGCCTAGCGGGGGGACCCTACAATGAGCAGTTCTTC. Its protein is CASSLAGGPYNEQFF.

The chain joins TRBV7-9 to TRBJ1-4, with unresolved D. Trimming left V 3 bases short and J 0 bases short, with 8 bases between. The CDR3 length is 15 residues. Germline CDR1 reads SEHNR; CDR2 reads FQNEAQ (reference sequence). CDR3 sequence: CASSFEFATNEKLFF. CDR3 DNA: TGTGCCAGCAGCTTTGAGTTCGCAACTAATGAAAAACTGTTTTTT.

V usage is TRBV5-1 and J usage is TRBJ1-1; no clear D gene. V lost 4 bases to trimming and J lost 5 bases, with 12 bases between them. Germline V gene lookup returns CDR1 SGHRS and CDR2 YFSETQ. The CDR3 runs to 13 residues. CDR3 in amino acids: CASSPKSRTEAFF. CDR3 nucleotides: TGCGCCAGCAGCCCCAAATCTAGGACTGAAGCTTTCTTT. Variable domain in full (rest from reference TRBV5-1 and TRBJ1-1): KAGVTQTPRYLIKTRGQQVTLSCSPISGHRSVSWYQQTPGQGLQFLFEYFSETQRNKGNFPGRFSGRQFSNSRSEMNVSTLELGDSALYLCASSPKSRTEAFFGQGTRLTVV.

This rearrangement joins TRBV7-3 to TRBJ2-3; 7 bases fit TRBD1. The CDR3 spans 13 residues. Trimming at V came to 6 bases and at J to 3 bases, leaving 3 bases not matched to a gene. Germline V gene data show CDR1 as SGHTA and CDR2 as FQGTGA. CDR3 protein: CASSRQGTDTQYF. CDR3 in DNA: TGTGCCAGCAGTCGACAGGGAACAGATACGCAGTATTTT.

The rearrangement uses TRBV6-5 and TRBJ1-1, with D unresolved. The CDR3 totals 13 residues. The germline V and J ends were trimmed by 0 bases and 6 bases, with 8 bases remaining between them. CDR1 and CDR2 from the germline V gene are MNHEY and SVGAGI. The CDR3 DNA sequence: TGTGCCAGCAGTTACTCGACTGGCTCTGAAGCTTTCTTT. As protein: CASSYSTGSEAFF.

This sequence joins TRBV6-5 and TRBJ1-2; 7 bases align to TRBD1. V shed 5 bases and J 7 bases; nucleotides not matched to a gene: 7. Germline V lookup: CDR1 MNHEY, CDR2 SVGAGI. This CDR3 has 13 amino acids. This CDR3 reads CASSATGVVGYTF. The CDR3 region has the DNA TGTGCCAGCAGTGCTACAGGGGTTGTTGGCTACACCTTC.